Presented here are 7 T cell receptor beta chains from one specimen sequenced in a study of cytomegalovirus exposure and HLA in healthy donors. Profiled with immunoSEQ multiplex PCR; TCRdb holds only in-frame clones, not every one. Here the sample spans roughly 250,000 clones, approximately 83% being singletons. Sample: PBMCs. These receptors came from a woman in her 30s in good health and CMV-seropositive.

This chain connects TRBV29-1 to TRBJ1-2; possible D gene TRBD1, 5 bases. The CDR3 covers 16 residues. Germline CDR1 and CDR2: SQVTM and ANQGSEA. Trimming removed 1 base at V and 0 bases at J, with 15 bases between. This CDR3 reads CSVEAGDLGTNYGYTF. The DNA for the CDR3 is TGCAGCGTTGAAGCGGGGGATTTAGGAACTAACTATGGCTACACCTTC.

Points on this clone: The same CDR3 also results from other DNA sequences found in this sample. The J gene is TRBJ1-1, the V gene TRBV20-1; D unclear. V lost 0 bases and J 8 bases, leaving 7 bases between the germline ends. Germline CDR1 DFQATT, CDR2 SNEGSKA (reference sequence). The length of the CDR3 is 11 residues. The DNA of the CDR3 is TGCAGTGCTAGAGACAATCCCGAAGCTTTCTTT. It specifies CSARDNPEAFF.

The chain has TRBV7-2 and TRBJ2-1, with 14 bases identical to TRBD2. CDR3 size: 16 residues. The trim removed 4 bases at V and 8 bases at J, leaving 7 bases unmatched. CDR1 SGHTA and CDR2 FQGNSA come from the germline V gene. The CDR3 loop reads CASSSGLAGEWDEQFF. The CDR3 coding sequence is TGTGCCAGCAGCTCGGGACTAGCGGGAGAGTGGGATGAGCAGTTCTTC.

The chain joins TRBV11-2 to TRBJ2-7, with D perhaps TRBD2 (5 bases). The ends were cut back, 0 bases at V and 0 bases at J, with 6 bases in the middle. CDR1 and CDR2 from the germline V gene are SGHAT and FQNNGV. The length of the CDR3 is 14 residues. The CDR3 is CASSLDRGSYEQYF. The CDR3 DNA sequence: TGTGCCAGCAGCTTAGATCGGGGCTCCTACGAGCAGTACTTC.

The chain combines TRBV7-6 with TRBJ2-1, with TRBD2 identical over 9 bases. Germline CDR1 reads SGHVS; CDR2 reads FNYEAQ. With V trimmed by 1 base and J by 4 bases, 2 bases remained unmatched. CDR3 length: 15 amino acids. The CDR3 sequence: CASSLELAGYNEQFF. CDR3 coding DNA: TGTGCCAGCAGCTTAGAGCTAGCGGGGTACAATGAGCAGTTCTTC.

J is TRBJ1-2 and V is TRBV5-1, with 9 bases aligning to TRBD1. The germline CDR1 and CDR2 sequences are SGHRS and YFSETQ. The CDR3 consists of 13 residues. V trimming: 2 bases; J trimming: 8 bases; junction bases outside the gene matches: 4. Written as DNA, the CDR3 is TGCGCCAGCAGCTTAACCGGGACAGGGGGCTACACCTTC. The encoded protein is CASSLTGTGGYTF.

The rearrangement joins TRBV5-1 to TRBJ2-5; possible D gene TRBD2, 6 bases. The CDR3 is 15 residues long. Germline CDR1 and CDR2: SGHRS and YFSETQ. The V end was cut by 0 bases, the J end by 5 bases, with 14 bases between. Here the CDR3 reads CASSLGGLGGETQYF. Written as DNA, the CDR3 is TGCGCCAGCAGCTTGGGGGGCTTGGGAGGCGAGACCCAGTACTTC.